The 26 T cell receptor beta chains presented below share a single source sample, sequenced in a study of CD8+ T cells in alopecia areata. This sample's treatment: oral pan-JAK inhibitor, 5-10 mg twice daily. cDNA prepared by RNA extraction and subsequent reverse transcription served as the template for sequencing. Profiled with immunoSEQ multiplex PCR; TCRdb holds only in-frame clones, not every one. The sample has approximately 200,000 clones; about three fifths are singletons. The material was CD4+ T cells sorted from blood, obtained at week 24, from a patient treated with tofacitinib. Receptors were obtained from a human donor with alopecia areata.

The rearrangement links TRBV28 to TRBJ2-1; 8 bases are shared with TRBD1. From germline, CDR1 is MDHEN and CDR2 SYDVKM. CDR3 length equals 13 residues. With V trimmed by 6 bases and J by 12 bases, 10 bases remained unmatched. CDR3 DNA sequence: TGTGCCAGCAGCATAGGACAGGGTTCGGGGCAGTTCTTC. It yields the protein CASSIGQGSGQFF.

The chain joins TRBV18 to TRBJ2-6; D gene ambiguous. The germline CDR1 and CDR2 sequences are KGHSH and LQKENI. Trimming took off 1 base at V and 2 bases at J, with 12 bases between the two ends. The CDR3 contains 17 residues. The CDR3 here is CASSPQSMSAGANVLTF. The CDR3 nucleotides are TGTGCCAGCTCACCACAGTCCATGTCGGCTGGGGCCAACGTCCTGACTTTC.

This clone was counted only a few times. The genes are TRBV10-3 and TRBJ2-2; the D gene is possibly TRBD1 (6 bases). Per germline, CDR1 ENHRY and CDR2 SYGVKD. The length of the CDR3 is 14 residues. The germline V and J ends were trimmed by 10 bases and 0 bases, with 12 bases remaining between them. CDR3 amino acids: CATTGTTNTGELFF. Here the CDR3 DNA reads TGTGCCACAACCGGGACAACGAACACCGGGGAGCTGTTTTTT.

This clone was counted a single time. The genes are TRBV7-9 and TRBJ1-1; D is undetermined. V dropped 1 base and J dropped 6 bases, with 9 bases sitting between them. The germline V gene encodes CDR1 SEHNR and CDR2 FQNEAQ (reference sequence). The CDR3 covers 13 residues. The CDR3 DNA reads TGTGCCAGCAGCTTAGGGAACGGAGCTGAAGCTTTCTTT. It encodes CASSLGNGAEAFF.

The V call is TRBV18, the J call TRBJ2-5, with D possibly being TRBD1 (6 bases). Germline-derived CDR1 and CDR2 are KGHSH and LQKENI. V was clipped by 2 bases and J by 4 bases, with 14 bases between them. CDR3 length: 15 residues. In DNA, the CDR3 is TGTGCCAGCTCACCATACGACAGGCCTGGAGAGACCCAGTACTTC. Its protein product is CASSPYDRPGETQYF. Combining the CDR3 with reference TRBV18 and TRBJ2-5 gives the whole variable domain NAGVMQNPRHLVRRRGQEARLRCSPMKGHSHVYWYRQLPEEGLKFMVYLQKENIIDESGMPKERFSAEFPKEGPSILRIQQVVRGDSAAYFCASSPYDRPGETQYFGPGTRLLVL.

CDR3 in amino acids: CASSLAGRLNTEAFF. DNA of the CDR3: TGTGCCAGCAGCTTGGCTGGCCGACTGAACACTGAAGCTTTCTTT. This chain connects TRBV5-4 to TRBJ1-1; D unresolved. V was cut by 0 bases and J by 0 bases, with 9 bases left in between. CDR1 and CDR2 from the germline V gene are SGHNT and YYREEE (reference sequence). This CDR3 region has 15 residues.

The chain joins TRBV5-1 to TRBJ1-1; 8 bases map to TRBD1. V shed 4 bases and J 3 bases; nucleotides not matched to a gene: 8. CDR3 length: 15 residues. CDR1 and CDR2 from the germline V gene are SGHRS and YFSETQ. The CDR3 nucleotides read TGCGCCAGCAGCAGAACGGACAGGGCGGACACTGAAGCTTTCTTT. Translated, it gives CASSRTDRADTEAFF.

This clone was seen only once. The chain joins TRBV6-5 to TRBJ2-3; D might be TRBD2 (6 bases). V lost 9 bases and J 10 bases, leaving 11 bases between the germline ends. CDR1 is MNHEY and CDR2 is SVGAGI in the germline V gene. CDR3 length: 10 residues. The CDR3 sequence: CARTSESQYF. In nucleotides, the CDR3 is TGTGCCAGGACTAGTGAGTCGCAGTATTTT.

The V gene is TRBV28, the J gene TRBJ1-2; TRBD1 matches at 7 bases. Germline V lookup: CDR1 MDHEN, CDR2 SYDVKM. J gave up 10 bases and V 5 bases, and 16 bases lay outside the gene matches. The length of the CDR3 is 15 residues. CDR3: CASSRHGQAVPVYTF. The CDR3 bases are TGTGCCAGCAGTCGACATGGACAGGCGGTCCCGGTCTACACCTTC.

This clone has just a few counts. The chain links TRBV23-1 to TRBJ2-5; the D call may be TRBD1 or TRBD2 (5 bases each). TRBV23-1 is an ORF, with its function uncertain. The ends were cut back, 5 bases at V and 3 bases at J, with 28 bases in the middle. This CDR3 region has 19 residues. The DNA of the CDR3 is TGCGCCAGCAGTATCCGAGGGGCAGGCCGACAGAGACTCAAAGAGACCCAGTACTTC. Encoded protein: CASSIRGAGRQRLKETQYF.

The chain joins TRBV6-1 to TRBJ2-1; the match to TRBD2 covers 9 bases. Trimming removed 2 bases from V and 6 bases from J; junction bases left unmatched: 8. Germline assignment: CDR1 MNHNS and CDR2 SASEGT. The CDR3 length is 16 residues. The CDR3: CASSEKVFSGSNEQFF. CDR3 sequence (DNA): TGTGCCAGCAGTGAAAAGGTGTTTAGCGGGAGCAATGAGCAGTTCTTC.

The chain recombines TRBV29-1 with TRBJ2-5; 8 bases agree with TRBD1. Germline CDR1 and CDR2: SQVTM and ANQGSEA. With 3 bases clipped from V and 9 bases from J, the junction kept 6 bases outside the gene matches. This CDR3 region has 12 residues. CDR3 DNA: TGCAGCGTTGATGGACAGGGAAGGGCCCAGTACTTC. Amino acid sequence: CSVDGQGRAQYF.

In this sample, this clone turned up a few times. This chain uses TRBV11-1 with TRBJ2-2, with no clear D. The CDR3 loop spans 13 amino acids. V lost 3 bases and J lost 5, with 7 bases in between. The germline CDR1 and CDR2 sequences are SGHAT and FQDESV (reference sequence). CDR3 nucleotides: TGTGCCAGCAGCTTCGGGCAAACCGGGGAGCTGTTTTTT. Translated, it gives CASSFGQTGELFF.

J is TRBJ2-1 and V is TRBV23-1; no clear D gene. TRBV23-1 counts as an open reading frame of uncertain function. Trimming removed 6 bases from V and 9 bases from J, with 18 bases in between. The CDR3 loop spans 14 amino acids. The CDR3 here is CASSQALLLSEQFF. CDR3 bases: TGCGCCAGCAGCCAAGCGCTATTGTTGAGTGAGCAGTTCTTC.

This sequence joins TRBV7-9 and TRBJ2-5; 7 nucleotides match TRBD2. Trimming cost V 2 bases and J 7 bases; bases outside gene matches: 10. The germline V gene has CDR1 SEHNR and CDR2 FQNEAQ (reference sequence). CDR3 length equals 15 residues. In nucleotides, the CDR3 is TGTGCCAGCAGCTTAAGAAAGGCGAGGGAGGGGACCCAGTACTTC. Its protein product is CASSLRKAREGTQYF.

This clone was detected only a few times. The rearrangement uses TRBV23-1 and TRBJ1-1; D gene unclear. TRBV23-1 is an ORF; its function is uncertain. The CDR3 is 17 amino acids. V was trimmed by 0 bases and J by 1 base, leaving 15 bases between them. DNA for the CDR3: TGCGCCAGCAGTCAATCGTGGTTGGGGAGCGGGAACACTGAAGCTTTCTTT. The encoded protein is CASSQSWLGSGNTEAFF.

The CDR3: CASRGTAYEQYF. In DNA, the CDR3 is TGCGCCAGCAGGGGGACAGCCTACGAGCAGTACTTC. The chain has TRBV5-1 and TRBJ2-7; TRBD1 matches at 7 bases. CDR1 and CDR2 (germline): SGHRS, YFSETQ. This CDR3 region has 12 residues. With V trimmed by 5 bases and J by 2 bases, 1 base remained unmatched.

This clone was seen a few times. The genes are TRBV6-5 and TRBJ2-6, with D unclear. Per germline, CDR1 MNHEY and CDR2 SVGAGI. Trimming took off 0 bases at V and 2 bases at J, with 8 bases between the two ends. The CDR3 is 16 amino acids. CDR3 nucleotide sequence: TGTGCCAGCAGTTACTCGATGGCCCCTGGGGCCAACGTCCTGACTTTC. Translated, it gives CASSYSMAPGANVLTF.

V and J are TRBV5-1 and TRBJ2-3, with 7 bases identical to TRBD1. Germline CDR1 and CDR2: SGHRS and YFSETQ. V was clipped by 3 bases and J by 5 bases; unmatched bases: 12. The length of the CDR3 is 16 residues. CDR3 nucleotides: TGCGCCAGCAGCTCGGTACGACAGGGTGCAAGAGATACGCAGTATTTT. This encodes CASSSVRQGARDTQYF.

The CDR3 DNA reads as TGCGCCAGCAGCTTGGTTAGGGGGCTGGGAGATACGCAGTATTTT. Residues: CASSLVRGLGDTQYF. The J gene is TRBJ2-3, the V gene TRBV5-1, with 7 nucleotides matching TRBD1. The CDR3 consists of 15 residues. In germline, CDR1 is SGHRS, CDR2 YFSETQ. The V gene end was trimmed by 0 bases and the J gene end by 5 bases; junction bases not matched to a gene: 6.

This chain links TRBV27 with TRBJ1-2, with D perhaps matching TRBD1 (5 bases). The CDR3 totals 14 residues. CDR1 MNHEY and CDR2 SMNVEV come from the germline V gene (reference sequence). V lost 2 bases to trimming and J lost 3 bases, with 10 bases between them. The chain's CDR3 is CASSLNRDHYGYTF. CDR3 in DNA: TGTGCCAGCAGTTTAAACCGGGACCACTATGGCTACACCTTC.

The rearrangement uses TRBV20-1 and TRBJ1-2; no firm D call. V shed 3 bases and J shed 7 bases, with 9 bases lying between them. From germline, CDR1 is DFQATT and CDR2 SNEGSKA (reference sequence). This CDR3 is 11 amino acids long. The CDR3 here is CSARDEGGYTF. CDR3 sequence (DNA): TGCAGTGCTAGGGACGAGGGTGGCTACACCTTC.

There are a few counts of this clone. The chain links TRBV5-1 to TRBJ2-5; 10 bases line up with TRBD2. The junction had 6 bases not matched to a gene; V was cut back by 3 bases and J by 4 bases. CDR3 length: 15 residues. Germline V CDR1 and CDR2: SGHRS, YFSETQ. The CDR3 reads CASSSLAGEGETQYF. The DNA for the CDR3 is TGCGCCAGCAGCTCTCTAGCGGGAGAGGGAGAGACCCAGTACTTC.

In DNA form, the CDR3 reads TGTGCCAGCAGAGGGACTAGCTCCACCGGGGAGCTGTTTTTT. This sequence encodes CASRGTSSTGELFF. The chain carries TRBV7-3 and TRBJ2-2; 9 bases are a match to TRBD2. V gave up 6 bases and J gave up 4 bases; unmatched junction bases: 3. There are 14 residues in the CDR3. The germline gives CDR1 SGHTA, CDR2 FQGTGA.

V usage is TRBV29-1 and J usage is TRBJ1-1, with D possibly matching TRBD1 (5 bases). The CDR3 runs 12 residues. The V end lost 1 base, the J end lost 3 bases, and 6 bases lay between the germline ends. Germline lookup yields CDR1 SQVTM and CDR2 ANQGSEA. The CDR3 loop is CSVEGGDTEAFF. CDR3 nucleotide sequence: TGCAGCGTTGAAGGGGGCGACACTGAAGCTTTCTTT.

The V gene is TRBV7-3, the J gene TRBJ2-1, with D perhaps TRBD2 (6 bases). Germline-derived CDR1 and CDR2 are SGHTA and FQGTGA. CDR3 length: 15 residues. Trimming removed 4 bases from V and 6 bases from J, with 16 bases in between. The CDR3 is CASSSDYLGGNEQFF. The CDR3 nucleotides read TGTGCCAGCAGCTCAGACTACCTCGGGGGCAATGAGCAGTTCTTC. The full variable domain, in which reference TRBV7-3 and TRBJ2-1 provide the parts outside the CDR3, is GAGVSQTPSNKVTEKGKYVELRCDPISGHTALYWYRQSLGQGPEFLIYFQGTGAADDSGLPNDRFFAVRPEGSVSTLKIQRTERGDSAVYLCASSSDYLGGNEQFFGPGTRLTVL.